The TCR beta chain described here comes from a study of T-cell memory formation after mild COVID-19. TCRdb reprocessed the 5' RACE reads via MiXCR and lists one record per CDR3 protein. The sample lists about 390,000 distinct CDR3 sequences; 16% were seen once. The germline V and J ends were trimmed by 6 bases and 3 bases, with 9 bases remaining between them. The CDR3 has 13 residues. Germline V gives CDR1 ENHRY, CDR2 SYGVKD. The sequence came from a man aged 18-30 years who had mild COVID-19 (a few samples of this study predate the infection). Cell type and time point are not known. The genes are TRBV10-3 and TRBJ1-5, with D uncertain. The sample taken for sequencing was PBMCs or a T cell subset sorted from them (not recorded which). Here the CDR3 reads CAIRVSLNQPQHF. CDR3 coding DNA: TGTGCCATCAGGGTCTCCCTCAATCAGCCCCAGCATTTT.